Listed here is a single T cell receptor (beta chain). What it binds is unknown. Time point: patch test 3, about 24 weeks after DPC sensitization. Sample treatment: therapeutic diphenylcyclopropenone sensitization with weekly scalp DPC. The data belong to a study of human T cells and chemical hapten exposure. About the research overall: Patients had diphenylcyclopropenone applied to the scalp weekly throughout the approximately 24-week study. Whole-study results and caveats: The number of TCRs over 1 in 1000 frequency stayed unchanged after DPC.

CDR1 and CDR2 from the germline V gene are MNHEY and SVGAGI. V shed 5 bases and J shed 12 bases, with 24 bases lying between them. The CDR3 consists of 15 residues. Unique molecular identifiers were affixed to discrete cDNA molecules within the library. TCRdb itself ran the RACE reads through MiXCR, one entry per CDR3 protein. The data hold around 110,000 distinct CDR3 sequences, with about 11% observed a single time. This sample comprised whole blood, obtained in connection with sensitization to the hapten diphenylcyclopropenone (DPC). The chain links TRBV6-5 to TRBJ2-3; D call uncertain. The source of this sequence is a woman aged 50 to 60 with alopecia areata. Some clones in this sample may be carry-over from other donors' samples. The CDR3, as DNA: TGTGCCAGCAGTCCGCTAAAAGGTGCCACGGCGTTCCAGTATTTT. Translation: CASSPLKGATAFQYF.